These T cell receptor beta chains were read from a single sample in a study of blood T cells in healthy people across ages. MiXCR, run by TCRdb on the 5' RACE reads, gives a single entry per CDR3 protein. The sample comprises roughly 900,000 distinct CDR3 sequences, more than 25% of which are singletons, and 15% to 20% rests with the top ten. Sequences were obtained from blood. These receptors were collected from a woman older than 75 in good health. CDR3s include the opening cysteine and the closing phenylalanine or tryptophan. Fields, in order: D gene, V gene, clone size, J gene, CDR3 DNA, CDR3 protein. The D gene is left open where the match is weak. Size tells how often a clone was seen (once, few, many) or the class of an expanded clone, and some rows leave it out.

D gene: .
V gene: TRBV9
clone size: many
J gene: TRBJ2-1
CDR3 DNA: TGTGCCAGCAGCGCGTCGGGGGCTCATTTCTACAATGAGCAGTTCTTC
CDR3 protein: CASSASGAHFYNEQFF

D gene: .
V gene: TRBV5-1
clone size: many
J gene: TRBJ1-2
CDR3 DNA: TGCGCCAGCAGCTCCGGACAGTATTCTTCTAACTATGGCTACACCTTC
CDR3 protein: CASSSGQYSSNYGYTF

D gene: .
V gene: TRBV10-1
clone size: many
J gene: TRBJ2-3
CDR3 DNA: TGCGCCAGCAGTGGCCGGGACACAGGCACAGATACGCAGTATTTT
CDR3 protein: CASSGRDTGTDTQYF

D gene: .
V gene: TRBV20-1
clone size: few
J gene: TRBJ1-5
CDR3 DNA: TGCAGTGCTGGGGCAGGGGATCAGCCCCAGCATTTT
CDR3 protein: CSAGAGDQPQHF

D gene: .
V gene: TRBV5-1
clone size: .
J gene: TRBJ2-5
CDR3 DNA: TGCGCCAGCAGCCCTGGATCGTACAGTCAAGAGACCCAGTACTTC
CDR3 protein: CASSPGSYSQETQYF

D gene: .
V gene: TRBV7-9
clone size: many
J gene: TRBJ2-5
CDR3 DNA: TGTGCCAGCACCCACGAGGGGTACCCCCAAGAGACCCAGTACTTC
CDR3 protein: CASTHEGYPQETQYF

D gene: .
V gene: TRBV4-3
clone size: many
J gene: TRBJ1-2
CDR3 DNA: TGCGCCAGCAGCCAGTCTTGGGGGGAGTATGGCTACACCTTC
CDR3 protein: CASSQSWGEYGYTF

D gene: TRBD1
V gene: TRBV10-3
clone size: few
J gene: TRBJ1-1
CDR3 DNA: TGTGCCATAAAAGGGACAGGGCTCGCTGAAGCTTTCTTT
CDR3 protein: CAIKGTGLAEAFF

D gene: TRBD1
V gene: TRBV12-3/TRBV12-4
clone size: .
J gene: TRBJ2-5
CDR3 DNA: TGTGCCAGCAGTATTCGACAGGGTAATTGGCGGTACTTC
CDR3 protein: CASSIRQGNWRYF

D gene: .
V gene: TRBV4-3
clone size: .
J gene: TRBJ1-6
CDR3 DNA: TGCGCCAGCAGCCAAGAACTCTTTATGAGGTCACCCCTCCACTTT
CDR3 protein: CASSQELFMRSPLHF

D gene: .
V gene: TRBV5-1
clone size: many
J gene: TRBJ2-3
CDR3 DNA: TGCGCCAGCAGTTATGACACTACTGGCACAGATACGCAGTATTTT
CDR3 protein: CASSYDTTGTDTQYF

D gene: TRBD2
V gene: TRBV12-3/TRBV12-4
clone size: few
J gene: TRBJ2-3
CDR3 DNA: TGTGCCAGCAGTTTAGGATGGACTAGCGGGGGGGCGAGGGCAGATGCGCAGTATTTT
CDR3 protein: CASSLGWTSGGARADAQYF

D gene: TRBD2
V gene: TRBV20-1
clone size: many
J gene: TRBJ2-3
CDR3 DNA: TGCAGTGCTAGGGCGGGCGGGGGGTCGACAGGAAGTAGCACAGATACGCAGTATTTT
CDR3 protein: CSARAGGGSTGSSTDTQYF

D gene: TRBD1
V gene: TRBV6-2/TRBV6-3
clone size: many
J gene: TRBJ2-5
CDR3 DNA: TGTGCCAGCAGCTCTAGACAGGGTCCGGAGACCCAGTACTTC
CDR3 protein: CASSSRQGPETQYF

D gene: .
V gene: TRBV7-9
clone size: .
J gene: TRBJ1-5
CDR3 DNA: TGTGCCAGCAGTTCCACAGGGCAGGCTCAGCCCCAGCATTTT
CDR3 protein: CASSSTGQAQPQHF

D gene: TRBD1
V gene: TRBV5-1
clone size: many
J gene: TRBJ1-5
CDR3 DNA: TGCGCCAGCAGCAAAGGGACAGGGGGGCATCAGCCCCAGCATTTT
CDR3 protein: CASSKGTGGHQPQHF

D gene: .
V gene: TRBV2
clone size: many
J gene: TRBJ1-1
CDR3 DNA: TGTGCCAGCACCCCCTGGGGCGTAGCTTTCTTT
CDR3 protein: CASTPWGVAFF

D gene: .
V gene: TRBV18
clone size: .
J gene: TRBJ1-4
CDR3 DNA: TGTGCCAGCTCATCGAGGGAAATTGAAAAACTGTTTTTT
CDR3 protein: CASSSREIEKLFF

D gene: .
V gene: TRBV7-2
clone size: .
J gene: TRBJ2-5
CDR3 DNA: TGTGCCAGCAGCATAGAGAGAGAGACCCAGTACTTC
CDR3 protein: CASSIERETQYF

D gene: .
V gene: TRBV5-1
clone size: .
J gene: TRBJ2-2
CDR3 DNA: TGCGCCAGCAGCTTGGTCGGCAGGGCCAAGAACACCGGGGAGCTGTTTTTT
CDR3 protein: CASSLVGRAKNTGELFF

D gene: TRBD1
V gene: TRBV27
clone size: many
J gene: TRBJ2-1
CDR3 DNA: TGTGCCAGCAGTCCACTGGACAGGCCTCGGGGCAATGAGCAGTTCTTC
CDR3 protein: CASSPLDRPRGNEQFF

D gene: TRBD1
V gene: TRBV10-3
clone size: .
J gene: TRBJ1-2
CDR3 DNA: TGTGCCATCAGTGAGAGCGGACAGGCCACCAACTATGGCTACACCTTC
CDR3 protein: CAISESGQATNYGYTF

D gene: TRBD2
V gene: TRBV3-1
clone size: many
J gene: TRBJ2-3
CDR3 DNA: TGTGCCAGCAGACGACTAGCGGGGCTTACAGATACGCAGTATTTT
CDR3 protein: CASRRLAGLTDTQYF

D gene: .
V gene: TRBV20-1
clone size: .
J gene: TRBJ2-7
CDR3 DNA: TGCAGTGCTGAGAGCGGGCGCCAAACCTACGAGCAGTACTTC
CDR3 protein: CSAESGRQTYEQYF

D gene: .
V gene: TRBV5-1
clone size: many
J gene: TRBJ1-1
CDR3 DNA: TGCGCCAGCAGCTACCAAGGGGGATTAGGAACTGAAGCTTTCTTT
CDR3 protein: CASSYQGGLGTEAFF

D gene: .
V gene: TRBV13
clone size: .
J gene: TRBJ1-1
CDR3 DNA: TGTGCCAGCAGCTTCAGGAGACGGTTGAACACTGAAGCTTTCTTT
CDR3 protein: CASSFRRRLNTEAFF

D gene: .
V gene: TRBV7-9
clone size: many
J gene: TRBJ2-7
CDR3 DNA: TGTGCCAGCAGCTTAAACCCAGGGTGGGAGCAGTACTTC
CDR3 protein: CASSLNPGWEQYF

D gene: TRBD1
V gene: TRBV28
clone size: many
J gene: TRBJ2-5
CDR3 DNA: TGTGCCAGCAGTTTACCCTACAGGGGGGAGACCCAGTACTTC
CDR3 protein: CASSLPYRGETQYF

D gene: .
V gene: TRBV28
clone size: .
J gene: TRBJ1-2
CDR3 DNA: TGTGCCAGCAGGGCAGGGACTTGGGGGGACTATGGCTACACCTTC
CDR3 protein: CASRAGTWGDYGYTF

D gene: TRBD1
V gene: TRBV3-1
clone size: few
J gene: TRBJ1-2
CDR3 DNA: TGTGCCAGCAGCGCCCGGGACAGGGGACGTCCAAACTATGGCTACACCTTC
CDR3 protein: CASSARDRGRPNYGYTF